This TCR beta chain was sequenced during a study of T cells expressing NK-cell markers. Study at large: Seven donors tested HCMV-seropositive and one tested seronegative among the eight sequenced. Study-wide results and limits: The leading position in the CD3+CD56-NKG2C+ fraction of several donors also went to these clonotypes.

Generation of TCR beta cDNA was performed by 5'RACE template switching incorporating UMIs. TCRdb re-called the 5' RACE reads and shows each CDR3 protein once, DNA omitted. This sample's table has approximately 8,200 distinct CDR3 sequences. The V gene's germline CDR1 is SGHTA and CDR2 FQGNSA. CDR3 length: 15 residues. On this clonotype: What it binds is not known.

The sample consisted of blood T cells: a sorted CD56 or NKG2C T cell subset, CD4+ or CD8+ T cells, or bulk PBMC T cells (not recorded which). The TCR sequence derives from a man younger than 30 in good health. The V call is TRBV7-2, the J call TRBJ2-2; TCRdb picks TRBD2, but there is no DNA to check that call. CDR3 residues: CASSREGALAGELFF. Complete variable domain (other parts from reference TRBV7-2 and TRBJ2-2): GAGVSQSPSNKVTEKGKDVELRCDPISGHTALYWYRQSLGQGLEFLIYFQGNSAPDKSGLPSDRFSAERTGGSVSTLTIQRTQQEDSAVYLCASSREGALAGELFFGEGSRLTVL.